This T cell receptor (beta chain) originates from a study of early T cells in non-severe SARS-CoV-2 infection (dated by TCRdb to the early 2020s). About the investigation overall: TCR sequencing used bulk RNA from unsorted whole blood, so alpha and beta chains could not be paired. The paper as a whole reports these results and caveats: VDJdb matching was skewed toward anti-spike CD8 responses and likely underestimated virus-specific expansions, missing private and CD4 specificities.

Preparation of the library involved 5' RACE. Sequencing was performed on a NextSeq 500. To correct for sequencing error and PCR bias, the TCR library protocol tagged individual cDNA molecules with unique molecular identifiers. Both TCR alpha and beta chains were sequenced, and tight co-correlation was observed between alpha and beta sequence abundances in each sample. The authors' analysis ran thus. V gene, J gene and CDR3 annotation of TCR sequences was performed with Decombinator V4. TCRs were defined as expanded if a significant change between any two time points was detected under a Poisson model with p below 0.0001. TCR abundances were normalised to the total number of TCRs sequenced in each sample and reported as counts per million. MAIT TCRs were defined by TRAV1-2 paired with TRAJ12, TRAJ20 or TRAJ33, and iNKT TCRs by TRAV10 paired with TRAJ18. VDJdb, accessed 1 November 2021, was searched for CMV, EBV and SARS-CoV-2 annotated TCRs, excluding TCRs annotated for multiple antigens. TCRdb ran its own pipeline on the public reads, namely fastp trimming at Q25 and MiXCR clone calling, and kept in-frame beta chains. Rows with one shared CDR3 protein collapse into an entry with the most common genes and DNA. TCRdb, rather than the study authors, made the V and J calls. The sample table holds about 60,000 distinct CDR3 sequences, of which roughly 13% were seen once. The top ten hold 8% to 10% of the sample.

A case-control design nested within a healthcare worker cohort in London, UK, was used, with weekly nasopharyngeal swab PCR tests and blood sampling performed. Between 23 and 31 March 2020, the week of the UK lockdown, healthcare workers were enrolled and then followed up weekly for as long as 16 weeks. The CDR3, from cysteine to phenylalanine, totals 15 residues. Only CDR3 DNA is held: 45 bases, read in frame from base 1. Ends trimmed: V by 5 bases, J by 2 bases; bases unmatched to a gene: 5. For CDR1 and CDR2, the germline V gene (reference sequence) lists SGHKS and YYEKEE. About this clonotype: The clone's antigen remains unknown. The input lacks base qualities; no much larger clone sits a single base away.

The receptor's source is an adult who was a healthcare worker with PCR-confirmed SARS-CoV-2 infection or an uninfected control (not recorded which). Sample: whole blood. The rearranged segments are TRBV5-5 and TRBJ1-5; 9 middle bases align to TRBD1. The sequenced DNA is TGTGCCAGCAGTTTGACAGGGGGGCGCAATCAGCCCCAGCATTTT. It codes for CASSLTGGRNQPQHF.